These T cell receptor beta chains were read from a single sample in a study of T cell changes during pregnancy in multiple sclerosis. Data came from immunoSEQ multiplex PCR; TCRdb stores just in-frame clones and leaves some out. This repertoire shows approximately 90,000 clones, approximately 92% found once; its top ten account for more than 2%. The material sequenced was peripheral blood, taken after pregnancy. These receptors came from a female donor with multiple sclerosis, enrolled in a pregnancy study. CDR3s include the opening cysteine and the closing phenylalanine or tryptophan. The D gene is left open where the match is weak. Clone size is shown for a subset of rows, as once, few, many or a class of expanded clone.

d_call clone_size j_call v_call cdr3_aa cdr3_nt
- few TRBJ2-1 TRBV5-1 CASSYAGISGVYNEQFF TGCGCCAGCAGCTATGCCGGGATATCTGGGGTATACAATGAGCAGTTCTTC
- - TRBJ2-2 TRBV13 CASSPDTGKGRNGELFF TGTGCCAGCAGCCCAGACACAGGGAAAGGAAGGAACGGGGAGCTGTTTTTT
TRBD2 - TRBJ2-7 TRBV30 CAWSAERDFSYEQYF TGTGCCTGGAGTGCTGAGCGGGACTTCTCCTACGAGCAGTACTTC
TRBD2 - TRBJ2-7 TRBV19 CASSIGGRTYEQYF TGTGCCAGTAGTATTGGCGGGAGAACCTACGAGCAGTACTTC
- - TRBJ1-5 TRBV7-8 CASSFVQGTNQPQHF TGTGCCAGCAGCTTCGTTCAGGGGACCAATCAGCCCCAGCATTTT
- - TRBJ1-6 TRBV11-2 CASRWGQGRGNSPLHF TGTGCCAGCAGGTGGGGGCAGGGGAGAGGGAATTCACCCCTCCACTTT
- - TRBJ1-1 TRBV27 CASSSQALSSAFF TGTGCCAGCAGTTCCCAAGCGCTGTCTTCGGCTTTCTTT
- - TRBJ2-1 TRBV30 CAWRAYNEQFF TGTGCCTGGAGGGCTTACAATGAGCAGTTCTTC
TRBD1 - TRBJ2-5 TRBV4-1 CASSQPGGQGGLLFGQETQYF TGCGCCAGCAGCCAACCAGGTGGACAGGGGGGACTATTGTTTGGCCAAGAGACCCAGTACTTC
TRBD2 few TRBJ2-5 TRBV5-4 CASSLGGGGMETQYF TGTGCCAGCAGCTTGGGGGGGGGAGGTATGGAGACCCAGTACTTC
TRBD1 - TRBJ1-2 TRBV7-2 CASSSRTGGAGYTF TGTGCCAGCAGCTCCCGGACAGGGGGCGCGGGCTACACCTTC
- - TRBJ1-5 TRBV19 CASSISENQPQHF TGTGCCAGTAGTATAAGCGAAAATCAGCCCCAGCATTTT
TRBD2 - TRBJ2-3 TRBV6-5 CASNPAGGPIDTQYF TGTGCCAGCAACCCAGCGGGAGGGCCGATAGATACGCAGTATTTT
TRBD2 once TRBJ2-5 TRBV9 CASSVVEIADLSGGETQYF TGTGCCAGCAGCGTAGTCGAAATAGCGGACCTTAGCGGGGGCGAGACCCAGTACTTC
- - TRBJ2-5 TRBV18 CASSPRASFAETQYF TGTGCCAGCTCACCCCGCGCTAGCTTTGCGGAGACCCAGTACTTC
- - TRBJ2-3 TRBV5-4 CASSLVEEGSDTQYF TGTGCCAGCAGCTTGGTAGAGGAGGGTTCAGATACGCAGTATTTT
- - TRBJ2-7 TRBV10-1 CASSPGRSYEQYF TGCGCCAGCAGTCCCGGGAGATCCTACGAGCAGTACTTC
TRBD1 - TRBJ2-7 TRBV20-1 CSARGTGWQYF TGCAGTGCCAGAGGGACAGGGTGGCAGTACTTC
TRBD1 - TRBJ1-5 TRBV5-1 CASSQGGMSNQPQHF TGCGCCAGCAGCCAGGGGGGTATGAGCAATCAGCCCCAGCATTTT
TRBD1 - TRBJ1-5 TRBV4-3 CASSQDLRGKNQPQHF TGCGCCAGCAGCCAAGATCTCAGGGGGAAGAATCAGCCCCAGCATTTT
TRBD1 - TRBJ2-7 TRBV5-6 CASSLIPGTVYEQYF TGTGCCAGCAGCTTGATTCCCGGGACAGTCTACGAGCAGTACTTC
TRBD1 - TRBJ1-3 TRBV5-4 CASRSVGGGGGNTIYF TGTGCCAGCAGATCGGTCGGAGGGGGCGGTGGAAACACCATATATTTT
- - TRBJ1-2 TRBV9 CASTQDPFGWNYGYTF TGTGCCAGCACCCAAGACCCCTTCGGGTGGAACTATGGCTACACCTTC
- - TRBJ1-2 TRBV30 CAWSVRGVYGYTF TGTGCCTGGAGTGTACGAGGTGTCTATGGCTACACCTTC
TRBD2 - TRBJ2-7 TRBV18 CASSPSGGSYEQYF TGTGCCAGCTCACCAAGCGGGGGCTCCTACGAGCAGTACTTC